These 3 T cell receptor beta chains were all obtained from the same sample, sequenced in a study of high-grade serous ovarian cancer treatment subgroups. Tumor samples were taken before definitive surgery or chemotherapy. Assay: immunoSEQ multiplex PCR; the TCRdb copy retains only in-frame clones and omits some. This sample yields 15,000 to 20,000 clones, of which roughly 70% are seen a single time; roughly 4.7% belongs to the top ten. The sequencing sample was made of tumor tissue. Source of these receptors: a human donor with high-grade serous ovarian cancer.

V usage is TRBV15 and J usage is TRBJ1-5; no reliable D call. Germline CDR1 and CDR2: LNHNV and YYDKDF (reference sequence). This CDR3 region has 12 residues. Trimming shortened V by 5 bases and J by 4 bases, and 6 bases separated the two germline ends. Written as DNA, the CDR3 is TGTGCCACCAGCCTTTCGAATCAGCCCCAGCATTTT. It is translated as CATSLSNQPQHF.

The gene calls are TRBV7-2 and TRBJ1-2; TRBD1 matches at 8 bases. Germline loops: CDR1 SGHTA, CDR2 FQGNSA. The CDR3 loop spans 14 amino acids. Unmatched junction bases numbered 6, after V lost 3 bases and J lost 6 bases. The CDR3, as DNA: TGTGCCAGCAGCTTTAGGCGACAGGGGAATGGCTACACCTTC. Protein sequence: CASSFRRQGNGYTF. Complete variable domain (other parts from reference TRBV7-2 and TRBJ1-2): GAGVSQSPSNKVTEKGKDVELRCDPISGHTALYWYRQSLGQGLEFLIYFQGNSAPDKSGLPSDRFSAERTGGSVSTLTIQRTQQEDSAVYLCASSFRRQGNGYTFGSGTRLTVV.

CDR3 in DNA: TGTGCCAGCAGCCAAGGTGACCCGGGACTGGACTACTTACAGGAGCAGTTCTTC. Amino acid sequence: CASSQGDPGLDYLQEQFF. V is TRBV14 and J is TRBJ2-1; D might be TRBD2 (6 bases). Germline loops: CDR1 SGHDN, CDR2 FVKESK. V was trimmed by 1 base and J by 10 bases, leaving 26 bases between them. CDR3 length: 18 residues. The full variable domain, its missing parts supplied by reference TRBV14 and TRBJ2-1, is EAGVTQFPSHSVIEKGQTVTLRCDPISGHDNLYWYRRVMGKEIKFLLHFVKESKQDESGMPNNRFLAERTGGTYSTLKVQPAELEDSGVYFCASSQGDPGLDYLQEQFFGPGTRLTVL.